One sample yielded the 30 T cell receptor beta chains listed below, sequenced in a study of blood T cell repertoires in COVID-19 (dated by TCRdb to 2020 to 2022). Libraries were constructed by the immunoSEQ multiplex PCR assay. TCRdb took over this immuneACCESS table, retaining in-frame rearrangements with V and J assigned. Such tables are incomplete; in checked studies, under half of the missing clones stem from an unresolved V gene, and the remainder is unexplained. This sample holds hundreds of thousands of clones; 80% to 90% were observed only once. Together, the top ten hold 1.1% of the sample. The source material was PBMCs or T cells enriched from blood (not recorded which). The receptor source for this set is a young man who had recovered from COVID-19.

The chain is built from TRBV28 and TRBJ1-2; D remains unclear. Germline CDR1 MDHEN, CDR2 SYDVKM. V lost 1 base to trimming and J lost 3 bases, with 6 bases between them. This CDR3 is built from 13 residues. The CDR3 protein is CASSLSGDYGYTF. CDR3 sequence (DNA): TGTGCCAGCAGTTTATCCGGAGACTATGGCTACACCTTC.

CDR3 region: CASSDAWGDWDNQPQHF. The CDR3 DNA is TGTGCCAGCAGCGACGCTTGGGGGGACTGGGACAATCAGCCCCAGCATTTT. This chain links TRBV2 with TRBJ1-5; weak D call: TRBD1 (5 bases). Per germline, CDR1 SNHLY and CDR2 FYNNEI. Trimming stripped 6 bases from V and 3 bases from J, with 21 bases between. The CDR3 has 17 amino acids. The full variable domain, in which reference TRBV2 and TRBJ1-5 provide the parts outside the CDR3, is EPEVTQTPSHQVTQMGQEVILRCVPISNHLYFYWYRQILGQKVEFLVSFYNNEISEKSEIFDDQFSVERPDGSNFTLKIRSTKLEDSAMYFCASSDAWGDWDNQPQHFGDGTRLSIL.

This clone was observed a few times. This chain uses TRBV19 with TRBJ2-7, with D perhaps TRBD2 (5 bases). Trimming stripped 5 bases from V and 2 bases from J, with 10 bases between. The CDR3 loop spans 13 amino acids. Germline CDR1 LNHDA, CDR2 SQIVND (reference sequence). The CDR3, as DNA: TGTGCCAGTAGTTTCGGGATTACCTACGAGCAGTACTTC. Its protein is CASSFGITYEQYF.

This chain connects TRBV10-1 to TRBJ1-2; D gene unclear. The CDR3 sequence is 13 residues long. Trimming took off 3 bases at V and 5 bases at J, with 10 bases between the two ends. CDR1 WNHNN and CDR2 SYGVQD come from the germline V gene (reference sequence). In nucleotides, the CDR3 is TGCGCCAGCAGTGATCAGGTCCGTTATGGCTACACCTTC. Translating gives CASSDQVRYGYTF.

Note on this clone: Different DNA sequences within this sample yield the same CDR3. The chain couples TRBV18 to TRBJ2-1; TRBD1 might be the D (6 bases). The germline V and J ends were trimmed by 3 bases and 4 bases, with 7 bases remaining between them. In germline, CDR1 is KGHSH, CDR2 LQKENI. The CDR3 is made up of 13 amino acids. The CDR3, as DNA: TGTGCCAGCTCACCGACAGGTTACAATGAGCAGTTCTTC. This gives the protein CASSPTGYNEQFF.

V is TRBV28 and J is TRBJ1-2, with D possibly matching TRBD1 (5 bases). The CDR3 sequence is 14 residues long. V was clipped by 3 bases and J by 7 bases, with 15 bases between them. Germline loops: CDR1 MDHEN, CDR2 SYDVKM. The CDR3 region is CASSFVSRVGGYTF. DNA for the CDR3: TGTGCCAGCAGTTTTGTCTCCAGGGTGGGTGGCTACACCTTC.

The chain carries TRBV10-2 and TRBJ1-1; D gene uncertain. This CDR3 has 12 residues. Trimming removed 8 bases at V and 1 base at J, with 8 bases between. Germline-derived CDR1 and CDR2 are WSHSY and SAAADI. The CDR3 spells CASGGTNTEAFF. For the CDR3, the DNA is TGCGCCAGCGGCGGAACGAACACTGAAGCTTTCTTT.

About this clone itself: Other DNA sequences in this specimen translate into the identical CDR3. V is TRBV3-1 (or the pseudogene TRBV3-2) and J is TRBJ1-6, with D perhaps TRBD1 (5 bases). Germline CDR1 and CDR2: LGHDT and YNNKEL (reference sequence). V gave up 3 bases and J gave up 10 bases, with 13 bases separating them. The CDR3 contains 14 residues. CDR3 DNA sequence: TGTGCCAGCAGCCAGGTGGAGGGGAACTCACCCCTCCACTTT. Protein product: CASSQVEGNSPLHF.

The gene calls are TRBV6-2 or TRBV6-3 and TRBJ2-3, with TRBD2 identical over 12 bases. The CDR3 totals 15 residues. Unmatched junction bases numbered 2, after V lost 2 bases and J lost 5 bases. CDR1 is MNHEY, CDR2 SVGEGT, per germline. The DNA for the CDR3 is TGTGCCAGCAGTTACCTAGCGGGAGGGGAAGATACGCAGTATTTT. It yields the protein CASSYLAGGEDTQYF.

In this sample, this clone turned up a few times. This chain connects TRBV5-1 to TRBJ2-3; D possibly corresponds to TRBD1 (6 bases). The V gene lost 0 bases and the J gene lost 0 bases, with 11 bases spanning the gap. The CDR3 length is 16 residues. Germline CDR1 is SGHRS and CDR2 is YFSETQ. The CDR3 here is CASSLGETGSTDTQYF. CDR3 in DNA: TGCGCCAGCAGCTTGGGGGAGACAGGTAGCACAGATACGCAGTATTTT.

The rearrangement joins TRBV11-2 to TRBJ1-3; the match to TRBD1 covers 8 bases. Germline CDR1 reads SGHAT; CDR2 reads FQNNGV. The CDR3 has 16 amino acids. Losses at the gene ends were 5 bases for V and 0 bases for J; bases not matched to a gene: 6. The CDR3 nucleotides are TGTGCCAGCAGCACGACAGGGGCCGACTCTGGAAACACCATATATTTT. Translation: CASSTTGADSGNTIYF.

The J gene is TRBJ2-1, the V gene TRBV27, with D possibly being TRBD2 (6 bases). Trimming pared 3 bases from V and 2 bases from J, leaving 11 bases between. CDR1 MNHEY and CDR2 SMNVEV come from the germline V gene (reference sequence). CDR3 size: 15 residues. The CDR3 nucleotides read TGTGCCAGCAGTTTTTCTAGCGACCCCTACAATGAGCAGTTCTTC. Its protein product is CASSFSSDPYNEQFF.

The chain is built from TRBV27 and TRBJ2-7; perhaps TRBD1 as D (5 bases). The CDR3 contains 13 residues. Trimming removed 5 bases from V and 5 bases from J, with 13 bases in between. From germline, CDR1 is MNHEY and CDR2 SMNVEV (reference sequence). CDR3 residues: CASSPLGANEQYF. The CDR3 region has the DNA TGTGCCAGCAGTCCCCTTGGGGCAAACGAGCAGTACTTC.

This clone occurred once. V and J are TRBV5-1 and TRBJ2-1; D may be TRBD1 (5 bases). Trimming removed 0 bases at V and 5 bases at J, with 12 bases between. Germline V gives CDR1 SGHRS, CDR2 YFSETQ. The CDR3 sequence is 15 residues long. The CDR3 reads CASSLVVTANNEQFF. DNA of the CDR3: TGCGCCAGCAGCTTGGTGGTGACAGCGAACAATGAGCAGTTCTTC.

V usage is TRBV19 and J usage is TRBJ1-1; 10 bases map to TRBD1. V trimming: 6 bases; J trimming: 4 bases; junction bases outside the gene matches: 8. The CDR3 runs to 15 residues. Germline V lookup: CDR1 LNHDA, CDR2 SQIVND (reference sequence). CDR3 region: CASRNLRDRGTEAFF. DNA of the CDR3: TGTGCCAGTAGGAACCTCCGGGACAGGGGCACTGAAGCTTTCTTT.

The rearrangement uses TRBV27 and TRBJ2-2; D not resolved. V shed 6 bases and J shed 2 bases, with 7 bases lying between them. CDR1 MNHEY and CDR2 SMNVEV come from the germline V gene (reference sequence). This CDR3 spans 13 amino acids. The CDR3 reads CASSGLNTGELFF. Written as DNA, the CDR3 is TGTGCCAGCAGCGGTCTCAACACCGGGGAGCTGTTTTTT.

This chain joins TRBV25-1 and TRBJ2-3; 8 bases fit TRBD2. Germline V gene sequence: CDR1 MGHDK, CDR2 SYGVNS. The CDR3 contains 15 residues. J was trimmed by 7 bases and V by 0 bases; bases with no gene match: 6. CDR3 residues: CASSEYQRERNTQYF. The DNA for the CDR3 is TGTGCCAGCAGTGAATATCAGCGGGAGCGGAATACGCAGTATTTT.

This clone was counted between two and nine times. CDR3 bases: TGTGCCACCAGTGATACAGGGGATACTGAAGCTTTCTTT. Its translation is CATSDTGDTEAFF. The chain uses TRBV24-1 and TRBJ1-1; 7 nucleotides line up with TRBD1. Trimming cost V 3 bases and J 5 bases; bases outside gene matches: 2. The germline CDR1 and CDR2 sequences are KGHDR and SFDVKD. The CDR3 has 13 residues.

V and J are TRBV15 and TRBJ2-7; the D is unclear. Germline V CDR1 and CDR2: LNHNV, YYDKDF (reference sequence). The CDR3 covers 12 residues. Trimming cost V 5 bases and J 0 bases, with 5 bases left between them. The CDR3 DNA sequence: TGTGCCACCAGCGGGCACTCCTACGAGCAGTACTTC. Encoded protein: CATSGHSYEQYF.

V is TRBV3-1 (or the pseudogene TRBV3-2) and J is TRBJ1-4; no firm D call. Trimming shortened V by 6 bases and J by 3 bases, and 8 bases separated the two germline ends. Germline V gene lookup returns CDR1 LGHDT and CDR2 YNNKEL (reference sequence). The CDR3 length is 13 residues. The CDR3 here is CASSPPSNEKLFF. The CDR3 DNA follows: TGTGCCAGCAGTCCCCCCTCTAATGAAAAACTGTTTTTT.

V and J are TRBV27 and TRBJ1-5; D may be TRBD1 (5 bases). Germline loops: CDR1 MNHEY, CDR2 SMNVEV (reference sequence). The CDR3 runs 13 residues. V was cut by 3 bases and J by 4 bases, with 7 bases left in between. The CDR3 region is CASSFQGNQPQHF. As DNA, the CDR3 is TGTGCCAGCAGTTTCCAGGGTAATCAGCCCCAGCATTTT.

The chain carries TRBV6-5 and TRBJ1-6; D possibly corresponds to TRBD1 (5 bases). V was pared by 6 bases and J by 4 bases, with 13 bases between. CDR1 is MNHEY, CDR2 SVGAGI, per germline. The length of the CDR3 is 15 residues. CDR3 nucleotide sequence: TGTGCCAGCAGGCCCTCGGGGGGGTATAATTCACCCCTCCACTTT. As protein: CASRPSGGYNSPLHF.

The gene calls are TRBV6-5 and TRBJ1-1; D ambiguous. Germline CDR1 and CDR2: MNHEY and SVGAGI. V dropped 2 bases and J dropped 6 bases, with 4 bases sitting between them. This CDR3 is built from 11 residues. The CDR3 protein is CASSYLAEAFF. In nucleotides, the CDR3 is TGTGCCAGCAGTTACCTCGCTGAAGCTTTCTTT.

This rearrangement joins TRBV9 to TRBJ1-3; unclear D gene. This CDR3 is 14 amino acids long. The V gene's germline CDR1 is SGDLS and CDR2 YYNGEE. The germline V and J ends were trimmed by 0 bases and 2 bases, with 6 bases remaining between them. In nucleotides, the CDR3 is TGTGCCAGCAGCGTAGGGCTGACTGGAAACACCATATATTTT. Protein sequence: CASSVGLTGNTIYF. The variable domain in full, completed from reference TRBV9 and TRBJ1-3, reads DSGVTQTPKHLITATGQRVTLRCSPRSGDLSVYWYQQSLDQGLQFLIQYYNGEERAKGNILERFSAQQFPDLHSELNLSSLELGDSALYFCASSVGLTGNTIYFGEGSWLTVV.

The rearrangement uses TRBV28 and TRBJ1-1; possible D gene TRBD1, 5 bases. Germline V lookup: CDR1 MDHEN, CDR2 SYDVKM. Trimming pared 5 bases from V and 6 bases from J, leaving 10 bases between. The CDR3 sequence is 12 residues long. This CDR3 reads CASSPRVAEAFF. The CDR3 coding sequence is TGTGCCAGCAGTCCCAGGGTCGCTGAAGCTTTCTTT.

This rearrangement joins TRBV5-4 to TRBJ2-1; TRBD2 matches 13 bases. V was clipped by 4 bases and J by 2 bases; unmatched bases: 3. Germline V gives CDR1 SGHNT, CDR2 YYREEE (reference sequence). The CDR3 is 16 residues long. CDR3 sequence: CASSRTSGSTYNEQFF. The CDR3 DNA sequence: TGTGCCAGCAGCCGGACTAGCGGGAGTACCTACAATGAGCAGTTCTTC.

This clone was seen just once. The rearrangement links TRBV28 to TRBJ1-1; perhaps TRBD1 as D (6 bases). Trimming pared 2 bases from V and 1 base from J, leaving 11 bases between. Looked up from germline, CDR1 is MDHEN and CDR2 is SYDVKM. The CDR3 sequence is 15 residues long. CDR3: CASSLPQTGNTEAFF. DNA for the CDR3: TGTGCCAGCAGTTTACCCCAGACAGGGAACACTGAAGCTTTCTTT.

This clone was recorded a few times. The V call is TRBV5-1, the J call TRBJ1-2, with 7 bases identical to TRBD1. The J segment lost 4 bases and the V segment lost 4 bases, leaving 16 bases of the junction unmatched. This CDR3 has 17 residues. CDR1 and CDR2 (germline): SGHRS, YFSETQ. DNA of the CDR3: TGCGCCAGCAGCACAGGGACAGTGGACCGACTACTCTATGGCTACACCTTC. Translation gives CASSTGTVDRLLYGYTF.

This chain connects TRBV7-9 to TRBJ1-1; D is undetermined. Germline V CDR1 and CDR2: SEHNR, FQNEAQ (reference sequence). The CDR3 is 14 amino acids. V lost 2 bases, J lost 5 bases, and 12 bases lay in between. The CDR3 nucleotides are TGTGCCAGCAGCTTACTAGGAGGTAGAACTGAAGCTTTCTTT. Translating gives CASSLLGGRTEAFF. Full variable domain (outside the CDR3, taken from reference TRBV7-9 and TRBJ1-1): DTGVSQNPRHKITKRGQNVTFRCDPISEHNRLYWYRQTLGQGPEFLTYFQNEAQLEKSRLLSDRFSAERPKGSFSTLEIQRTEQGDSAMYLCASSLLGGRTEAFFGQGTRLTVV.

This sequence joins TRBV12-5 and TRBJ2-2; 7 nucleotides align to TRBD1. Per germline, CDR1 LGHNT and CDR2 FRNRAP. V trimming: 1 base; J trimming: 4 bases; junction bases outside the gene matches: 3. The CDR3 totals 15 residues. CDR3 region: CASGLDTGVTGELFF. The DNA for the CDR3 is TGTGCTAGTGGTTTGGATACAGGGGTCACCGGGGAGCTGTTTTTT.